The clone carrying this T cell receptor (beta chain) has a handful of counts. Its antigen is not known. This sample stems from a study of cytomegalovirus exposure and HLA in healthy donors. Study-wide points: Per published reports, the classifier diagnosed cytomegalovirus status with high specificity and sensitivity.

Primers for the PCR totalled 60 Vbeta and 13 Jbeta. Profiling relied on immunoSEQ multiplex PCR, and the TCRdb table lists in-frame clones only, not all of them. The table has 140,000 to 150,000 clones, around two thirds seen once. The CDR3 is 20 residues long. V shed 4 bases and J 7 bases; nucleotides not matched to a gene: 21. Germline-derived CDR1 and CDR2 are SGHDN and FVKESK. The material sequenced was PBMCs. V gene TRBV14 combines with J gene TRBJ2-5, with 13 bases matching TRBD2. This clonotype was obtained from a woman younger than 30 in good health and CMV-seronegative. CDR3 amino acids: CASSLTLTSGGSFRRRTQYF. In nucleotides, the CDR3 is TGTGCCAGCAGCCTCACCTTGACTAGCGGGGGGTCTTTTCGAAGGCGGACCCAGTACTTC. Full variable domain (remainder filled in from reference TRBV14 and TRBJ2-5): EAGVTQFPSHSVIEKGQTVTLRCDPISGHDNLYWYRRVMGKEIKFLLHFVKESKQDESGMPNNRFLAERTGGTYSTLKVQPAELEDSGVYFCASSLTLTSGGSFRRRTQYFGPGTRLLVL.